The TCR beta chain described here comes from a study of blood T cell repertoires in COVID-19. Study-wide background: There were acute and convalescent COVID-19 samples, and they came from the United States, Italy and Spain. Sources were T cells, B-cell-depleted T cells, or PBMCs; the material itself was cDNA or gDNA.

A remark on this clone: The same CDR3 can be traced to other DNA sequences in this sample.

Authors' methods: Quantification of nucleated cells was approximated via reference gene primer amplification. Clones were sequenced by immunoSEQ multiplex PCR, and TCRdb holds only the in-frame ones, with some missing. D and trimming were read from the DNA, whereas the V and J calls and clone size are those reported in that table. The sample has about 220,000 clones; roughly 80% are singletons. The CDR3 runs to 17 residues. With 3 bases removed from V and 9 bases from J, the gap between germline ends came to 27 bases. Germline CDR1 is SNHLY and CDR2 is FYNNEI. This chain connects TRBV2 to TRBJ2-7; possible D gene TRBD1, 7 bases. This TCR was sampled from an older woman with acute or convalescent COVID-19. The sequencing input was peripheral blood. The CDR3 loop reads CASSDLLEGARGRGQYF. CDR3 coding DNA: TGTGCCAGCAGTGATTTGCTGGAGGGGGCTCGGGGCCGGGGGCAGTACTTC.